This T cell receptor (beta chain) was recorded in a study of T-cell reconstitution after alpha-beta-depleted transplantation in children. This clonotype appeared many times. The CDR3 is 16 residues long. Germline loops: CDR1 MNHEY, CDR2 SVGEGT. V shed 5 bases and J shed 6 bases, with 22 bases lying between them. Preparation of the TCRbeta library involved a method that used unique molecular identifiers. TCRdb used MiXCR to reprocess the PCR reads, holding one entry per CDR3 protein. The sample consists of some 640,000 distinct CDR3 sequences, 16% of them appearing once. The receptor's source is a human donor who donated a stem cell graft to a child with acute myeloid leukemia. Sequencing used PBMCs from the stem cell graft donor, obtained from the stem cell graft. The chain has TRBV6-2 or TRBV6-3 and TRBJ1-2; D is possibly TRBD1 (5 bases). The CDR3, as DNA: TGTGCCAGCAGTAGACCGGGGCATGGCTCCGGGCATGGCTACACCTTC. As protein: CASSRPGHGSGHGYTF.